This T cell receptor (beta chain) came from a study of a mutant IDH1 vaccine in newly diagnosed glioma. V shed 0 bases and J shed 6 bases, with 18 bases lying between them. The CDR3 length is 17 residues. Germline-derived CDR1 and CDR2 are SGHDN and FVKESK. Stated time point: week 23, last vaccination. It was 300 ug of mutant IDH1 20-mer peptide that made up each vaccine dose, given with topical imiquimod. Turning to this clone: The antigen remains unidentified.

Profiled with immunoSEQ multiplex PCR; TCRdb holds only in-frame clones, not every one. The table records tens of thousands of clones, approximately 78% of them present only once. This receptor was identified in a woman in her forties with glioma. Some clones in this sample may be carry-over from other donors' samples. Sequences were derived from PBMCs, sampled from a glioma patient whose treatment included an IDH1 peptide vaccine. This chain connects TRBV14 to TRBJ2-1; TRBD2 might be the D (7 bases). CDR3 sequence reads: CASSQDHGRGGVNEQFF. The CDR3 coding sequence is TGTGCCAGCAGCCAAGATCATGGAAGGGGGGGGGTCAATGAGCAGTTCTTC.